This T cell receptor beta chain was sequenced in a study of blood T cells in healthy people across ages. As for the study in general: Researchers report that template switching captured about one barcoded beta molecule per two T cells.

Total RNA was isolated from each sample in quantities of at least 6 micrograms. General observations from the study: While age rose, TCR beta diversity per million T cells dropped in a roughly linear way.

On this clonotype: Its cognate antigen is unknown.

Looked up from germline, CDR1 is LNHNV and CDR2 is YYDKDF (reference sequence). Trimming cost V 4 bases and J 5 bases, with 18 bases left between them. This CDR3 region has 15 residues. Through a sample-barcoded 5' primer and a J-beta primer mix, a second PCR was run for roughly 6 to 11 cycles. Every single cDNA molecule received a tag from a template-switch adaptor with 12 random nucleotides. MiXCR was run by TCRdb on the 5' RACE reads, yielding one entry per CDR3 protein. Among hundreds of thousands of distinct CDR3 sequences listed, more than 45% were seen once. This TCR was sampled from a man younger than 40 in good health. This chain uses TRBV15 with TRBJ2-7; a weak D match, TRBD1 (5 bases). Material: blood. DNA for the CDR3: TGTGCCACCAGCACCCGACAGACCTCGGGTGACGAGCAGTACTTC. Translating gives CATSTRQTSGDEQYF.